The rows below give T cell receptor beta chains drawn from one sample of a study of a mutant IDH1 vaccine in newly diagnosed glioma. The data were produced by immunoSEQ multiplex PCR, yet TCRdb's version contains in-frame clones alone and is incomplete. Of roughly 32,000 clones listed, roughly 89% are singletons. Antigens of these TCRs are unknown. The sample consisted of PBMCs, taken from a glioma patient whose treatment included an IDH1 peptide vaccine. The receptors derive from a man aged 35 to 55 with glioma. CDR3s include the opening cysteine and the closing phenylalanine or tryptophan. D genes are given only for firm matches. A row's size may be missing; if present it is once, few, many or a size class.

abundance	d_gene	j_gene	v_gene	CDR3nt	CDR3aa
-	TRBD2	TRBJ2-7	TRBV2	TGTGCCAGCAGTGTCGGGACTAGCGGACCCTACGAGCAGTACTTC	CASSVGTSGPYEQYF
-	TRBD1	TRBJ1-3	TRBV6-1	TGTGCCAGCAGTTCCACAGGGGTCCGAAACACCATATATTTT	CASSSTGVRNTIYF
-	-	TRBJ1-6	TRBV4-3	TGCGCCAGCAGCCAAGATGCAGGCCAAGACTATAATTCACCCCTCCACTTT	CASSQDAGQDYNSPLHF
-	-	TRBJ2-2	TRBV10-1	TGCGCCAGCAGTGAGTCGACAGACACCGGGGAGCTGTTTTTT	CASSESTDTGELFF
-	-	TRBJ2-2	TRBV6-4	TGTGCCAGCAGTGACTCGAGAGGGTCTGGCGGGGAGCTGTTTTTT	CASSDSRGSGGELFF
-	TRBD1	TRBJ1-1	TRBV5-4	TGTGCCAGCAGCCGGGGACAGCAACTTAACACTGAAGCTTTCTTT	CASSRGQQLNTEAFF
-	TRBD1	TRBJ1-2	TRBV2	TGTGCCAGCAGTATTAATATCCCGGGACAGGATTATGGCTACACCTTC	CASSINIPGQDYGYTF
-	TRBD2	TRBJ2-1	TRBV7-9	TGTGCCAGCAGCTTAGGACCCGGGAGGGCCAACAATGAGCAGTTCTTC	CASSLGPGRANNEQFF
-	TRBD1	TRBJ2-7	TRBV15	TGTGCCACCAGCAGAGGGGGGACAGGGATCCACGAGCAGTACTTC	CATSRGGTGIHEQYF
-	TRBD1	TRBJ2-2	TRBV6-5	TGTGCCAGCAGGGGTCGGGGACAGGGATCTGGGGAGCTGTTTTTT	CASRGRGQGSGELFF
few	-	TRBJ1-2	TRBV6-4	TGTGCCAGCAGAGGGCTTGGGGGTCTTGGCTACACCTTC	CASRGLGGLGYTF
medium-sized	-	TRBJ1-5	TRBV6-1	TGTGCCAGCAGTGAAGAACCATACCAGCCCCAGCATTTT	CASSEEPYQPQHF
-	-	TRBJ1-5	TRBV4-1	TGCGCCAGCAGCCAAACTACGACAAGAGGGCCTCAGCCCCAGCATTTT	CASSQTTTRGPQPQHF
-	-	TRBJ1-4	TRBV5-8	TGTGCCAGCACCCCTACCAGTGCAAATGAAAAACTGTTTTTT	CASTPTSANEKLFF
-	TRBD2	TRBJ2-1	TRBV11-3	TGTGCCAGCAGCTTAGATGGGACTAGCGGGGCCGCGTTACGGGAGCAGTTCTTC	CASSLDGTSGAALREQFF
once	-	TRBJ1-1	TRBV5-1	TGCGCCAGCAGCCTGGGTGACACTGAAGCTTTCTTT	CASSLGDTEAFF
once	-	TRBJ2-2	TRBV21-1	TGTGCCAGCACCATCCGATTCGTCCTAGCGGGAGGGAGCCCGTCCGGGGAGCTGTTTTTT	CASTIRFVLAGGSPSGELFF
-	TRBD2	TRBJ2-1	TRBV11-3	TGTGCCAGCAGCTTTAGCGGGAGGGCGGGTGAGCAGTTCTTC	CASSFSGRAGEQFF
-	-	TRBJ2-7	TRBV7-8	TGTGCCAGCAGCTTAGCAGGATGGGGGGCAACCTACGAGCAGTACTTC	CASSLAGWGATYEQYF
-	TRBD2	TRBJ2-5	TRBV5-4	TGTGCCAGCAGAACTAGCGGGTTCATAGAGACCCAGTACTTC	CASRTSGFIETQYF
-	-	TRBJ1-6	TRBV19	TGTGCCAGTAGTATGCTAGGGAACAATTCACCCCTCCACTTT	CASSMLGNNSPLHF
few	-	TRBJ1-2	TRBV19	TGTGCCAGTAGTCCAGGGTACGACTATGGCTACACCTTC	CASSPGYDYGYTF
-	-	TRBJ2-2	TRBV9	TGTGCCAGCAGCGTTAGCGGCGCGAACACCGGGGAGCTGTTTTTT	CASSVSGANTGELFF
medium-sized	-	TRBJ2-2	TRBV7-3	TGTGCCAGCAGCTTAACGACCGGGGAGCTGTTTTTT	CASSLTTGELFF
-	TRBD2	TRBJ2-3	TRBV2	TGTGCCAGCAGTGATGGAAGACTAGCGGGGGCGAGCGGAGCAGATACGCAGTATTTT	CASSDGRLAGASGADTQYF
-	-	TRBJ1-1	TRBV20-1	TGCAGCGCGGGGGAGGGAACTGAAGCTTTCTTT	CSAGEGTEAFF
once	TRBD1	TRBJ1-1	TRBV15	TGTGCCACCAGCGCCAGACAGGGAAGCACTGAAGCTTTCTTT	CATSARQGSTEAFF
-	-	TRBJ2-2	TRBV6-4	TGTGCCAGCAGTGAACAGCCGAACACCGGGGAGCTGTTTTTT	CASSEQPNTGELFF
few	-	TRBJ2-6	TRBV5-1	TGCGCCAGCAGCTTGGAAGGCCGGGGCTCTGGGGCCAACGTCCTGACTTTC	CASSLEGRGSGANVLTF
-	TRBD2	TRBJ2-2	TRBV7-9	TGTGCCAGCAGCCCACCGGGGGGGCAGACCGGGGAGCTGTTTTTT	CASSPPGGQTGELFF
-	-	TRBJ2-2	TRBV7-8	TGTGCCAGCAGCTCCACTCCCAGGGGGGCGAACACCGGGGAGCTGTTTTTT	CASSSTPRGANTGELFF
-	TRBD2	TRBJ2-4	TRBV29-1	TGCAGCGTTGAACCTGGAACTAGCGGAGGGAACATTCAGTACTTC	CSVEPGTSGGNIQYF
once	-	TRBJ1-1	TRBV2	TGTGCCAGCAAAGGGGACATGAACACTGAAGCTTTCTTT	CASKGDMNTEAFF
-	TRBD2	TRBJ2-3	TRBV28	TGTGCCAGCGCCTCCTCGGGTCTAGCGGGCGCCACAGATACGCAGTATTTT	CASASSGLAGATDTQYF